The 22 T cell receptor beta chains presented below share a single source sample, sequenced in a study of technical replicates of blood from several donors. Data came from immunoSEQ multiplex PCR; TCRdb stores just in-frame clones and leaves some out. The sample carries about 70,000 clones, around 97% recorded once. The specimen sequenced was T cells isolated from PBMCs. Source of these receptors: a human donor in good health.

The chain links TRBV9 to TRBJ2-7, with a possible D match to TRBD1 (5 bases). Trimming took 1 base from V and 6 from J, leaving 20 bases between them. CDR1 is SGDLS and CDR2 is YYNGEE in the germline V gene. The CDR3 is 16 amino acids. Here the CDR3 reads CASSVNPTGSLGEQYF. The DNA for the CDR3 is TGTGCCAGCAGCGTAAATCCTACAGGTTCTCTCGGCGAGCAGTACTTC.

The rearrangement uses TRBV19 and TRBJ1-5, with D uncertain. The CDR3 is 15 amino acids. V was pared by 5 bases and J by 3 bases, with 14 bases between. CDR1 LNHDA and CDR2 SQIVND come from the germline V gene (reference sequence). CDR3 protein: CASSVLTSSNQPQHF. CDR3 bases: TGTGCCAGTAGTGTGTTGACTTCCTCCAATCAGCCCCAGCATTTT.

This chain joins TRBV6-5 and TRBJ2-2; weak D call: TRBD1 (5 bases). V lost 2 bases, J lost 7 bases, and 14 bases lay in between. Germline V CDR1 and CDR2: MNHEY, SVGAGI. The CDR3 is made up of 15 amino acids. In DNA form, the CDR3 reads TGTGCCAGCAGTTACGGGGCGGTCTCCAACGGGGAGCTGTTTTTT. Protein sequence: CASSYGAVSNGELFF.

The chain uses TRBV6-1 and TRBJ2-2; D is unresolved. The CDR3 extends over 13 amino acids. Per the germline V gene, CDR1 is MNHNS and CDR2 is SASEGT. Trimming left V 4 bases short and J 3 bases short, with 6 bases between. DNA of the CDR3: TGTGCCAGCAGTGTAACAGACACCGGGGAGCTGTTTTTT. Amino acid sequence: CASSVTDTGELFF.

The rearrangement uses TRBV7-6 and TRBJ1-6; 10 bases align to TRBD1. J gave up 7 bases and V 8 bases, and 5 bases lay outside the gene matches. The CDR3 totals 14 residues. Germline-derived CDR1 and CDR2 are SGHVS and FNYEAQ. The CDR3 reads CASGGTGANSPLHF. In DNA form, the CDR3 reads TGTGCCAGCGGTGGGACAGGGGCAAATTCACCCCTCCACTTT.

The rearrangement joins TRBV6-1 to TRBJ2-1; D is unclear. The CDR3 runs 13 residues. Trimming removed 7 bases at V and 1 base at J, with 8 bases between. Germline assignment: CDR1 MNHNS and CDR2 SASEGT. In DNA, the CDR3 is TGTGCCAGCATTGAGACTTCCTACAATGAGCAGTTCTTC. It translates to CASIETSYNEQFF.

V and J are TRBV10-1 and TRBJ2-3; 11 nucleotides align to TRBD2. The CDR3 covers 19 residues. Germline CDR1 and CDR2: WNHNN and SYGVQD (reference sequence). With 4 bases clipped from V and 1 base from J, the junction kept 13 bases outside the gene matches. The CDR3 DNA follows: TGCGCCAGCAGTGCCCCACTAGCGGGAGATATTTGGGGCACAGATACGCAGTATTTT. It is translated as CASSAPLAGDIWGTDTQYF.

The chain links TRBV7-3 to TRBJ1-1; 8 bases agree with TRBD1. The CDR3 extends over 16 amino acids. V shed 1 base and J 4 bases; nucleotides not matched to a gene: 8. Germline CDR1 reads SGHTA; CDR2 reads FQGTGA. CDR3 sequence (DNA): TGTGCCAGCAGCTTAAATGGCAGGGGGCTGTTCACTGAAGCTTTCTTT. Translated: CASSLNGRGLFTEAFF.

The V gene is TRBV6-6, the J gene TRBJ1-2; 8 positions agree with TRBD1. There are 13 residues in the CDR3. With V trimmed by 4 bases and J by 4 bases, 2 bases remained unmatched. The germline V gene has CDR1 MNHNY and CDR2 SVGAGI (reference sequence). The CDR3, as DNA: TGTGCCAGCAGTTTCGGACAGGGCTATGGCTACACCTTC. Its translation: CASSFGQGYGYTF.

The chain carries TRBV6-1 and TRBJ1-5, with D hard to call. This CDR3 has 12 amino acids. Trimming took off 6 bases at V and 4 bases at J, with 7 bases between the two ends. Germline-derived CDR1 and CDR2 are MNHNS and SASEGT. CDR3 region: CASSLTNQPQHF. CDR3 coding DNA: TGTGCCAGCAGCCTTACTAATCAGCCCCAGCATTTT.

This clone was found once. CDR3 in DNA: TGTGCCAGCAGCTTAACGGGGGGCAGAAACACTGAAGCTTTCTTT. This encodes CASSLTGGRNTEAFF. The V gene is TRBV7-2, the J gene TRBJ1-1; maybe TRBD1 (6 bases). The V gene's germline CDR1 is SGHTA and CDR2 FQGNSA. The CDR3 contains 15 residues. V was shortened by 2 bases and J by 2 bases, with 12 bases between the two germline ends.

The chain employs TRBV4-1 and TRBJ2-7; 12 bases map to TRBD1. The CDR3 totals 14 residues. Germline loops: CDR1 MGHRA, CDR2 YSYEKL. V gave up 4 bases and J gave up 5 bases; unmatched junction bases: 3. Written as DNA, the CDR3 is TGCGCCAGCAGCCCCGGGACAGGGGGCAACGAGCAGTACTTC. Its translation: CASSPGTGGNEQYF.

V and J are TRBV28 and TRBJ2-7, with a weak D call TRBD1 (6 bases). V was clipped by 4 bases and J by 2 bases, with 15 bases between them. CDR3 length: 15 residues. Germline V gene sequence: CDR1 MDHEN, CDR2 SYDVKM. CDR3 DNA sequence: TGTGCCAGCAGTTGGGCTGGGACACCCACCTACGAGCAGTACTTC. This translates into CASSWAGTPTYEQYF.

In its sample, this clone was seen once. The rearrangement uses TRBV4-1 and TRBJ1-2; TRBD1 matches 8 bases. V was pared by 4 bases and J by 6 bases, with 7 bases of the junction left unmatched. This CDR3 comprises 14 residues. The germline V gene has CDR1 MGHRA and CDR2 YSYEKL. The CDR3 sequence is CASSPGGWVDGYTF. CDR3 sequence (DNA): TGCGCCAGCAGCCCAGGGGGCTGGGTCGATGGCTACACCTTC.

This sequence joins TRBV7-9 and TRBJ2-1, with TRBD2 identical over 7 bases. The CDR3 spans 13 residues. Per germline, CDR1 SEHNR and CDR2 FQNEAQ (reference sequence). The V segment lost 3 bases and the J segment 9 bases; nucleotides outside the gene matches: 5. The CDR3 region has the DNA TGTGCCAGCAGCTTGACTAGCTCGGTTGAGCAGTTCTTC. Protein product: CASSLTSSVEQFF.

The gene calls are TRBV5-6 and TRBJ2-4; 12 bases are shared with TRBD2. The length of the CDR3 is 13 residues. With 4 bases clipped from V and 8 bases from J, the junction kept 1 base outside the gene matches. Per the germline V gene, CDR1 is SGHDT and CDR2 is YYEEEE. As DNA, the CDR3 is TGTGCCAGCAGCCGACTAGCGGGAGACATTCAGTACTTC. Protein: CASSRLAGDIQYF. The full variable domain, in which reference TRBV5-6 and TRBJ2-4 provide the parts outside the CDR3, is DAGVTQSPTHLIKTRGQQVTLRCSPKSGHDTVSWYQQALGQGPQFIFQYYEEEERQRGNFPDRFSGHQFPNYSSELNVNALLLGDSALYLCASSRLAGDIQYFGAGTRLSVL.

The CDR3 here is CASIDRVPNYGYTF. In DNA, the CDR3 is TGTGCCAGTATAGACAGGGTCCCTAACTATGGCTACACCTTC. The J gene is TRBJ1-2, the V gene TRBV19; 7 bases match TRBD1. There are 14 residues in the CDR3. Germline-derived CDR1 and CDR2 are LNHDA and SQIVND (reference sequence). Trimming removed 7 bases from V and 0 bases from J; junction bases left unmatched: 5.

The J gene is TRBJ2-1, the V gene TRBV19, with D maybe TRBD2 (5 bases). Trimming pared 1 base from V and 7 bases from J, leaving 8 bases between. The CDR3 is 13 residues long. Germline assignment: CDR1 LNHDA and CDR2 SQIVND (reference sequence). This CDR3 reads CASSIGTYNEQFF. CDR3 in DNA: TGTGCCAGTAGTATAGGGACTTATAATGAGCAGTTCTTC.

This clone was found once. V gene TRBV10-1 combines with J gene TRBJ2-1; 9 positions agree with TRBD2. The CDR3 loop spans 17 amino acids. V trimming: 0 bases; J trimming: 1 base; junction bases outside the gene matches: 4. CDR1 and CDR2 (germline): WNHNN, SYGVQD (reference sequence). The CDR3 nucleotides are TGCGCCAGCAGTGAGTCGTTACTAGCGGGTTCCTACAATGAGCAGTTCTTC. It translates to CASSESLLAGSYNEQFF.

This rearrangement joins TRBV7-8 to TRBJ1-1, with a tentative D call TRBD1 (6 bases). V was shortened by 5 bases and J by 1 base, with 32 bases between the two germline ends. Germline CDR1 SGHVS, CDR2 FQNEAQ. This CDR3 comprises 21 residues. The CDR3: CASSQETWGQNAVLGNTEAFF. The CDR3 region has the DNA TGTGCCAGCAGCCAAGAGACCTGGGGACAAAACGCAGTCCTGGGGAACACTGAAGCTTTCTTT.

This rearrangement joins TRBV18 to TRBJ2-7; 7 bases are shared with TRBD1. Germline CDR1 reads KGHSH; CDR2 reads LQKENI. Unmatched junction bases numbered 7, after V lost 2 bases and J lost 3 bases. The CDR3 is 15 residues long. Here the CDR3 DNA reads TGTGCCAGCTCACCAATAGAGGGGGCTCTCTACGAGCAGTACTTC. It translates to CASSPIEGALYEQYF.

The chain combines TRBV25-1 with TRBJ1-2; TRBD1 is a possible D gene (6 bases). The germline V gene encodes CDR1 MGHDK and CDR2 SYGVNS. The germline V and J ends were trimmed by 3 bases and 3 bases, with 11 bases remaining between them. CDR3 length: 14 amino acids. Written as DNA, the CDR3 is TGTGCCAGCAGTGATACAGGGTCGCACTATGGCTACACCTTC. This codes for CASSDTGSHYGYTF.